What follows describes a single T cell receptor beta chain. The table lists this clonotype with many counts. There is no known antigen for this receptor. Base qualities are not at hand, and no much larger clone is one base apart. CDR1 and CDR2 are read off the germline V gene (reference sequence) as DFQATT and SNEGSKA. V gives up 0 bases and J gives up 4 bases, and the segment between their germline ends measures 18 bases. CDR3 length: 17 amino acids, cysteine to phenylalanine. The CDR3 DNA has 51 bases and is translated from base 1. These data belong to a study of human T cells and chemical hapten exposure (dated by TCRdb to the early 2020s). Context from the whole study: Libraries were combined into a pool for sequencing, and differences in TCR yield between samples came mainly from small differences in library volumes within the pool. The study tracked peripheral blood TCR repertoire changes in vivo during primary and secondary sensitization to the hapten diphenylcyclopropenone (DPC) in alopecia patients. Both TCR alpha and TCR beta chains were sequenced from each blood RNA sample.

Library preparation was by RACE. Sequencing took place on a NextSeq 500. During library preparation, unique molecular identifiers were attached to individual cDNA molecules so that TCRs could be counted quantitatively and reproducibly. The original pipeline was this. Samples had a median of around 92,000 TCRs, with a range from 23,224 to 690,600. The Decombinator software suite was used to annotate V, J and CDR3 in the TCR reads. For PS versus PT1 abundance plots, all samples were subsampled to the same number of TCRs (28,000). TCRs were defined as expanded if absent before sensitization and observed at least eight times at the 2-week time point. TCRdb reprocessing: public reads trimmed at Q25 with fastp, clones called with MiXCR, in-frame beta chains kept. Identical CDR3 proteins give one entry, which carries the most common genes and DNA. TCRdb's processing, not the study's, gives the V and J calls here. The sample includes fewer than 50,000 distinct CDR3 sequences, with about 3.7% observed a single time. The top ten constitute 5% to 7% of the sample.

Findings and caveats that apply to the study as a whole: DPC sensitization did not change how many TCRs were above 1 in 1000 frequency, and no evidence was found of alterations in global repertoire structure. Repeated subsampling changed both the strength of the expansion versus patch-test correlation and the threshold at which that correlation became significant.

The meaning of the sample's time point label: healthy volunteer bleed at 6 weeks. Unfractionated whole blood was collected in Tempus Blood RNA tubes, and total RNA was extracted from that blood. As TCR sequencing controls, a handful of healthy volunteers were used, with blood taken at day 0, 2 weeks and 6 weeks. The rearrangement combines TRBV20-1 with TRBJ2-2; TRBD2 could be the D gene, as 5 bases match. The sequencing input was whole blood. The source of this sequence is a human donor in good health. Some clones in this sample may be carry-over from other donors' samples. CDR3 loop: CSARDRRWSGSTGELFF. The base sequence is TGCAGTGCTAGAGATCGAAGGTGGAGCGGAAGCACCGGGGAGCTGTTTTTT.